One and the same sample provided the 31 T cell receptor beta chains below, sequenced in a study of cytomegalovirus exposure and HLA in healthy donors. This table comes from immunoSEQ multiplex PCR, and its TCRdb copy is limited to in-frame clones, with some not included. Of 100,000 to 150,000 clones in the sample, about 96% are singletons; the top ten hold around 1.7%. The sample consisted of PBMCs. The receptors were gathered from a young man in good health and CMV-seronegative.

This chain connects TRBV5-1 to TRBJ1-5; 8 bases agree with TRBD1. V gave up 3 bases and J gave up 5 bases; unmatched junction bases: 4. The V gene's germline CDR1 is SGHRS and CDR2 YFSETQ. The CDR3 extends over 14 amino acids. In nucleotides, the CDR3 is TGCGCCAGCAGCTGGACAGGGTCGGATCAGCCCCAGCATTTT. It yields the protein CASSWTGSDQPQHF. Complete variable domain (other parts from reference TRBV5-1 and TRBJ1-5): KAGVTQTPRYLIKTRGQQVTLSCSPISGHRSVSWYQQTPGQGLQFLFEYFSETQRNKGNFPGRFSGRQFSNSRSEMNVSTLELGDSALYLCASSWTGSDQPQHFGDGTRLSIL.

In its sample, this clone was seen once. One end of the junction is discordant with germline, which a read error may explain. The chain couples TRBV7-7 to TRBJ2-1; 7 positions agree with TRBD1. CDR1 SSHAT and CDR2 FNYEAQ come from the germline V gene (reference sequence). The CDR3 covers 13 residues. The CDR3 loop is CASSSGTVNEQFF. The CDR3, as DNA: TGTGCTAGCAGCTCGGGGACAGTCAATGAGCAGTTCTTC.

The chain joins TRBV15 to TRBJ2-7, with D hard to call. CDR3 length: 15 residues. Trimming pared 1 base from V and 0 bases from J, leaving 10 bases between. Germline assignment: CDR1 LNHNV and CDR2 YYDKDF (reference sequence). The CDR3 reads CATSRVGANSYEQYF. The CDR3 bases are TGTGCCACCAGCAGAGTAGGAGCCAACTCCTACGAGCAGTACTTC.

The chain is built from TRBV18 and TRBJ2-5; 11 bases agree with TRBD2. The V and J ends lost 4 bases and 2 bases, in that order; junction bases with no gene match: 6. The CDR3 is made up of 16 amino acids. Germline V gene lookup returns CDR1 KGHSH and CDR2 LQKENI. CDR3 DNA sequence: TGTGCCAGCTCACTCCTAGCGGGAGGACCTCAAGAGACCCAGTACTTC. This translates into CASSLLAGGPQETQYF.

This chain joins TRBV19 and TRBJ2-2; D is possibly TRBD1 (5 bases). Trimming removed 4 bases from V and 1 base from J, with 13 bases in between. CDR3 length: 16 residues. Germline CDR1 reads LNHDA; CDR2 reads SQIVND (reference sequence). The CDR3 protein is CASSKGSERNTGELFF. The CDR3 DNA reads TGTGCCAGTAGTAAGGGGTCGGAGAGGAACACCGGGGAGCTGTTTTTT.

The V gene is TRBV30, the J gene TRBJ1-1; D ambiguous. This CDR3 is 11 amino acids long. Trimming took off 2 bases at V and 6 bases at J, with 7 bases between the two ends. CDR1 GTSNPN and CDR2 SVGIG come from the germline V gene (reference sequence). CDR3 sequence reads: CAWSLPAEAFF. The CDR3 DNA reads TGTGCCTGGAGTTTACCGGCTGAAGCTTTCTTT.

The chain couples TRBV11-2 to TRBJ1-1, with D uncertain. The V and J ends lost 0 bases and 7 bases respectively, with 9 bases between them. This CDR3 region has 13 residues. Germline V CDR1 and CDR2: SGHAT, FQNNGV. CDR3 residues: CASSLEALGEAFF. The CDR3 bases are TGTGCCAGCAGCTTAGAAGCCCTCGGTGAAGCTTTCTTT.

The chain has TRBV21-1 and TRBJ1-1. TRBV21-1 is flagged as a pseudogene. The CDR3 runs 13 residues. The DNA for the CDR3 is TGTGCCCGCGGGGTTTTGAGTGACACTGAAGCTTTCTTT. It translates to CARGVLSDTEAFF.

The V call is TRBV6-1, the J call TRBJ1-4; D may be TRBD1 (6 bases). Trimming removed 2 bases from V and 16 bases from J, with 17 bases in between. CDR1 and CDR2 from the germline V gene are MNHNS and SASEGT. The CDR3 length is 13 residues. The CDR3 region has the DNA TGTGCCAGCAGTGAATATCTGGGGGCAAGACGGTTTTTT. Translating gives CASSEYLGARRFF.

This sequence joins TRBV28 and TRBJ2-1, with D perhaps matching TRBD2 (5 bases). Germline V CDR1 and CDR2: MDHEN, SYDVKM. The CDR3 covers 14 residues. Between the trimmed V and J ends, which lost 8 bases and 2 bases, there was a span of 13 bases. CDR3 DNA: TGTGCCAGCCTTCTAGCCCAGACCTACAATGAGCAGTTCTTC. Its protein is CASLLAQTYNEQFF.

The chain links TRBV6-5 to TRBJ1-5; TRBD1 aligns across 7 bases. The germline V gene has CDR1 MNHEY and CDR2 SVGAGI. J lost 2 bases, V lost 6 bases, and 4 bases had no gene match. The CDR3 contains 14 residues. CDR3 sequence (DNA): TGTGCCAGCAGAAGCGGACAGGGCAATCAGCCCCAGCATTTT. Translated, it gives CASRSGQGNQPQHF.

This clone has a single count. The gene calls are TRBV10-3 and TRBJ2-7; D gene uncertain. CDR1 ENHRY and CDR2 SYGVKD come from the germline V gene. V lost 3 bases and J lost 6, with 12 bases in between. This CDR3 is 13 amino acids long. CDR3 sequence: CAISDPATGEQYF. DNA for the CDR3: TGTGCCATCAGTGACCCGGCCACGGGCGAGCAGTACTTC.

This chain connects TRBV11-2 to TRBJ2-5; 8 nucleotides line up with TRBD1. CDR3 size: 13 residues. With V trimmed by 5 bases and J by 3 bases, 2 bases remained unmatched. From germline, CDR1 is SGHAT and CDR2 FQNNGV. The CDR3 DNA is TGTGCCAGCAGCCCGGACAGGGAAGAGACCCAGTACTTC. As protein: CASSPDREETQYF. The full variable domain, completed using reference TRBV11-2 and TRBJ2-5, is EAGVAQSPRYKIIEKRQSVAFWCNPISGHATLYWYQQILGQGPKLLIQFQNNGVVDDSQLPKDRFSAERLKGVDSTLKIQPAKLEDSAVYLCASSPDREETQYFGPGTRLLVL.

The sample holds one count of this clone. This chain connects TRBV28 to TRBJ1-1; 9 nucleotides match TRBD1. The germline V gene has CDR1 MDHEN and CDR2 SYDVKM. The trim removed 6 bases at V and 0 bases at J, leaving 14 bases unmatched. The CDR3 extends over 18 amino acids. The CDR3 loop is CASSPGTGLWRLNTEAFF. CDR3 nucleotides: TGTGCCAGCAGCCCCGGGACAGGGCTTTGGCGGTTGAACACTGAAGCTTTCTTT.

This clone was recorded only once. The chain has TRBV7-2 and TRBJ2-1, with a tentative D call TRBD2 (5 bases). V gave up 4 bases and J gave up 0 bases, with 10 bases separating them. CDR1 and CDR2 (germline): SGHTA, FQGNSA. The CDR3 extends over 15 amino acids. CDR3 coding DNA: TGTGCCAGCAGCTATCTAGCAGGCTCCTACAATGAGCAGTTCTTC. Translating it yields CASSYLAGSYNEQFF. The variable domain in full, completed from reference TRBV7-2 and TRBJ2-1, reads GAGVSQSPSNKVTEKGKDVELRCDPISGHTALYWYRQSLGQGLEFLIYFQGNSAPDKSGLPSDRFSAERTGGSVSTLTIQRTQQEDSAVYLCASSYLAGSYNEQFFGPGTRLTVL.

This chain joins TRBV27 and TRBJ2-2; TRBD1 matches at 7 bases. Looked up from germline, CDR1 is MNHEY and CDR2 is SMNVEV (reference sequence). The trim removed 5 bases at V and 6 bases at J, leaving 3 bases unmatched. The CDR3 consists of 13 residues. CDR3 nucleotide sequence: TGTGCCAGCAGTGGACAGGCTCCCGGGGAGCTGTTTTTT. Amino acids: CASSGQAPGELFF.

This sequence joins TRBV7-2 and TRBJ1-1; no clear D. This CDR3 is built from 16 residues. CDR1 is SGHTA and CDR2 is FQGNSA in the germline V gene. V lost 1 base and J lost 2, with 14 bases in between. CDR3 nucleotide sequence: TGTGCCAGCAGCTTAGTTGTAGGAGTCTCAAACACTGAAGCTTTCTTT. Protein: CASSLVVGVSNTEAFF.

V gene TRBV30 combines with J gene TRBJ2-7; 7 bases fit TRBD1. The V gene end was trimmed by 5 bases and the J gene end by 7 bases; junction bases not matched to a gene: 11. Germline lookup yields CDR1 GTSNPN and CDR2 SVGIG (reference sequence). The CDR3 runs 13 residues. The CDR3 bases are TGTGCCTGGTCACGACAGGGTGGTAGAGAGCAGTACTTC. Its protein is CAWSRQGGREQYF.

The table lists this clone with a count of one. This rearrangement joins TRBV30 to TRBJ1-5; D gene ambiguous. This CDR3 is 15 amino acids long. Per germline, CDR1 GTSNPN and CDR2 SVGIG (reference sequence). V lost 1 base to trimming and J lost 0 bases, with 10 bases between them. The CDR3 is CAWSDRPYSNQPQHF. The CDR3 DNA follows: TGTGCCTGGAGTGACAGACCTTATAGCAATCAGCCCCAGCATTTT.

The chain has TRBV4-2 and TRBJ1-1; D call uncertain. CDR1 is LGHNA and CDR2 is YNFKEQ in the germline V gene. CDR3 length: 13 amino acids. Between the trimmed V and J ends, which lost 2 bases and 1 base, there was a span of 5 bases. The CDR3: CASSQTANTEAFF. CDR3 nucleotide sequence: TGTGCCAGCAGCCAAACAGCGAACACTGAAGCTTTCTTT.

The chain links TRBV27 to TRBJ2-7, with 8 bases matching TRBD2. After removal of 4 bases from V and 4 bases from J, the junction contained 0 bases not matched to a gene. This CDR3 contains 12 residues. Germline loops: CDR1 MNHEY, CDR2 SMNVEV (reference sequence). CDR3 amino acids: CASSSGGYEQYF. Written as DNA, the CDR3 is TGTGCCAGCAGTTCGGGAGGGTACGAGCAGTACTTC.

The chain is built from TRBV30 and TRBJ1-1; possibly TRBD1 for D (6 bases). Germline V CDR1 and CDR2: GTSNPN, SVGIG (reference sequence). The CDR3 is made up of 14 amino acids. V dropped 7 bases and J dropped 0 bases, with 15 bases sitting between them. The chain's CDR3 is CASEGEGLNTEAFF. CDR3 bases: TGTGCCTCAGAGGGGGAGGGGCTGAACACTGAAGCTTTCTTT.

The chain couples TRBV19 to TRBJ2-3, with 9 bases aligning to TRBD1. Germline assignment: CDR1 LNHDA and CDR2 SQIVND (reference sequence). Trimming at V came to 4 bases and at J to 9 bases, leaving 5 bases not matched to a gene. This CDR3 contains 13 residues. This CDR3 reads CASSTDRGDTQYF. CDR3 nucleotides: TGTGCCAGTAGTACGGACAGGGGAGACACGCAGTATTTT.

The chain couples TRBV5-1 to TRBJ2-1; 9 bases match TRBD1. The CDR3 contains 15 residues. V was clipped by 3 bases and J by 0 bases; unmatched bases: 1. The germline gives CDR1 SGHRS, CDR2 YFSETQ. CDR3 protein: CASSSGQGSYNEQFF. The CDR3 bases are TGCGCCAGCAGCTCGGGACAGGGCTCCTACAATGAGCAGTTCTTC.

The chain employs TRBV15 and TRBJ1-1; weak D call: TRBD1 (6 bases). Germline loops: CDR1 LNHNV, CDR2 YYDKDF (reference sequence). V was clipped by 0 bases and J by 6 bases, with 14 bases between them. CDR3 length: 15 amino acids. The CDR3 reads CATSRDSTGSPEAFF. DNA of the CDR3: TGTGCCACCAGCAGAGATTCAACAGGGAGTCCTGAAGCTTTCTTT.

About this clone itself: Different DNA sequences within this sample yield the same CDR3. J is TRBJ1-1 and V is TRBV18; 7 bases fit TRBD1. The CDR3 length is 14 residues. The germline V gene encodes CDR1 KGHSH and CDR2 LQKENI. After removal of 3 bases from V and 0 bases from J, the junction contained 1 base not matched to a gene. The CDR3 reads CASSPGQLNTEAFF. The CDR3, as DNA: TGTGCCAGCTCACCGGGACAGTTGAACACTGAAGCTTTCTTT.

The J gene is TRBJ2-3, the V gene TRBV11-1; no definite D call. Germline V CDR1 and CDR2: SGHAT, FQDESV (reference sequence). Trimming took 0 bases from V and 3 from J, leaving 7 bases between them. The CDR3 loop spans 14 amino acids. CDR3 sequence (DNA): TGTGCCAGCAGCTTAGCTTCCGGGACAGATACGCAGTATTTT. This translates into CASSLASGTDTQYF.

V and J are TRBV28 and TRBJ2-2, with a possible D match to TRBD1 (6 bases). CDR1 is MDHEN and CDR2 is SYDVKM in the germline V gene. This CDR3 has 16 residues. Trimming stripped 7 bases from V and 1 base from J, with 16 bases between. CDR3 bases: TGTGCCAGCACCTCGGGACACCTTTTGAACACCGGGGAGCTGTTTTTT. The encoded protein is CASTSGHLLNTGELFF.

V is TRBV11-2 and J is TRBJ1-4, with 7 positions matching TRBD1. There are 14 residues in the CDR3. V was pared by 5 bases and J by 5 bases, with 5 bases of the junction left unmatched. Per germline, CDR1 SGHAT and CDR2 FQNNGV. This CDR3 reads CASSRAGGNEKLFF. CDR3 DNA: TGTGCCAGCAGCCGAGCAGGGGGGAATGAAAAACTGTTTTTT.

The V call is TRBV9, the J call TRBJ1-1; 8 bases line up with TRBD1. V lost 0 bases and J lost 3; bases outside the gene matches: 4. CDR3 length equals 15 residues. Germline loops: CDR1 SGDLS, CDR2 YYNGEE. CDR3: CASSVVGQGDTEAFF. The CDR3, as DNA: TGTGCCAGCAGCGTAGTCGGACAGGGAGACACTGAAGCTTTCTTT.

The gene calls are TRBV25-1 and TRBJ1-2, with TRBD1 matching 9 bases. This CDR3 has 13 residues. Germline values: CDR1 MGHDK, CDR2 SYGVNS. J gave up 4 bases and V 8 bases, and 5 bases lay outside the gene matches. CDR3 residues: CASSRDRAYGYTF. For the CDR3, the DNA is TGTGCCAGCTCCCGGGACAGGGCCTATGGCTACACCTTC.